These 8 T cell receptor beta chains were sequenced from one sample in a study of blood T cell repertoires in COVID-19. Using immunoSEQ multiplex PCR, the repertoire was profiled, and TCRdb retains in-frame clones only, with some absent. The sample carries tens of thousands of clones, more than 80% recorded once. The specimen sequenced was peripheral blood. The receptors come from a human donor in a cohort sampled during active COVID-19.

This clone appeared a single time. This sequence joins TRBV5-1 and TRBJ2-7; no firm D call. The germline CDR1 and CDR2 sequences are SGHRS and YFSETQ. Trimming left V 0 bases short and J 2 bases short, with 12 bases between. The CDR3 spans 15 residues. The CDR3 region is CASSLGVGGTYEQYF. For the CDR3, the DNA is TGCGCCAGCAGCTTGGGAGTTGGCGGTACCTACGAGCAGTACTTC.

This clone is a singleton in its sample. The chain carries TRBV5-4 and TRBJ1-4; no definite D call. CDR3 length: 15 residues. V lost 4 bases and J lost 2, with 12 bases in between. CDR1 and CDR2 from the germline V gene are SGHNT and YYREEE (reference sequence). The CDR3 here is CASSRSTETNEKLFF. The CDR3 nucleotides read TGTGCCAGCAGCCGATCGACGGAGACTAATGAAAAACTGTTTTTT.

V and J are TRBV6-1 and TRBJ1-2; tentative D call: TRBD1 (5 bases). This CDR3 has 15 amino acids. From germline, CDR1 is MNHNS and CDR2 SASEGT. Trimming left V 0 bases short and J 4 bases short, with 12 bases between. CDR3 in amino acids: CASSEAVGRAYGYTF. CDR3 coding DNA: TGTGCCAGCAGTGAAGCAGTGGGGCGCGCCTATGGCTACACCTTC.

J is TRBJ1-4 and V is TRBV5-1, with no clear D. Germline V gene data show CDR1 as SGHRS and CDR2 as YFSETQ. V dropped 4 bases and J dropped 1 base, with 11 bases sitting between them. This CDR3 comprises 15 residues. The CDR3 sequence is CASSLGVLTNEKLFF. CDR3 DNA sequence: TGCGCCAGCAGCCTAGGTGTGTTAACTAATGAAAAACTGTTTTTT. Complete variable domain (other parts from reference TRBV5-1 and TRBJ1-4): KAGVTQTPRYLIKTRGQQVTLSCSPISGHRSVSWYQQTPGQGLQFLFEYFSETQRNKGNFPGRFSGRQFSNSRSEMNVSTLELGDSALYLCASSLGVLTNEKLFFGSGTQLSVL.

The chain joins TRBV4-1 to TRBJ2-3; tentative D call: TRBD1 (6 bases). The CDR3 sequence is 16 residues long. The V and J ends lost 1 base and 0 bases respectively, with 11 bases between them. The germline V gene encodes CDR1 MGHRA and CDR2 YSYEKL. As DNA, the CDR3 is TGCGCCAGCAGCCAAGTCCCGACAGGTAGCACAGATACGCAGTATTTT. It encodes CASSQVPTGSTDTQYF.

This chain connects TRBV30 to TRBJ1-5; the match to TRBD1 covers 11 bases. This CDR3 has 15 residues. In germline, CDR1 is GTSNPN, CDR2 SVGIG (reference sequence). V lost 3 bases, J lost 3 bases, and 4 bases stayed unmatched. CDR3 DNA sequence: TGTGCCTGGAGCCGGGACAGGGGGGACAATCAGCCCCAGCATTTT. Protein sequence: CAWSRDRGDNQPQHF.

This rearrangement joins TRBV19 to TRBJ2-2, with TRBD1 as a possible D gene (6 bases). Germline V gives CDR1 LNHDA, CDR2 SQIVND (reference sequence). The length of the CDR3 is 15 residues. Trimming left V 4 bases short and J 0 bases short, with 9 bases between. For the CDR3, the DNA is TGTGCCAGTAGTACACAGGGTGCGAACACCGGGGAGCTGTTTTTT. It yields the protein CASSTQGANTGELFF.

CDR3 in amino acids: CSVSVDSRGDTQYF. The CDR3 DNA sequence: TGCAGCGTCTCAGTGGACAGCCGTGGAGATACGCAGTATTTT. The V gene is TRBV29-1, the J gene TRBJ2-3, with D perhaps matching TRBD1 (6 bases). Germline V gene lookup returns CDR1 SQVTM and CDR2 ANQGSEA. V was clipped by 6 bases and J by 5 bases, with 18 bases between them. The CDR3 totals 14 residues.